The 22 T cell receptor beta chains given below trace back to one sample, sequenced in a study of OX40 agonist ivuxolimab in advanced cancers. The assay was immunoSEQ multiplex PCR, and TCRdb's table has in-frame clones only and misses some. The data contain about 100,000 clones, 90% to 95% of them seen just once; the ten biggest clones take up about 2.4%. Sequenced here: CD4+ or CD8+ T cells sorted from blood, sampled in a trial of the OX40 agonist ivuxolimab. These receptors came from an adult with an advanced solid tumor such as melanoma, head and neck, liver or kidney cancer.

This clone has a single count. The rearrangement uses TRBV30 and TRBJ2-7; D not certain. The CDR3 has 12 amino acids. Germline loops: CDR1 GTSNPN, CDR2 SVGIG (reference sequence). V lost 0 bases and J lost 4, with 7 bases in between. The CDR3 coding sequence is TGTGCCTGGAGTGTAACGGATTACGAGCAGTACTTC. Its translation: CAWSVTDYEQYF.

The rearrangement uses TRBV27 and TRBJ2-7, with 9 bases fitting TRBD1. The CDR3 covers 14 residues. V gave up 7 bases and J gave up 7 bases; unmatched junction bases: 11. CDR1 and CDR2 (germline): MNHEY, SMNVEV (reference sequence). The CDR3 region is CASKLSGTGREQYF. The CDR3 DNA reads as TGTGCCAGCAAGCTATCCGGGACAGGGAGGGAGCAGTACTTC.

The rearrangement links TRBV13 to TRBJ2-1; 8 positions agree with TRBD2. The CDR3 runs 16 residues. Germline V gene data show CDR1 as PRHDT and CDR2 as FYEKMQ (reference sequence). Losses at the gene ends were 4 bases for V and 0 bases for J; bases not matched to a gene: 5. The CDR3 DNA is TGTGCCAGCAGCTCGGGACTAGTTAGCTCCTACAATGAGCAGTTCTTC. Protein: CASSSGLVSSYNEQFF.

The chain combines TRBV7-2 with TRBJ2-7; tentative D call: TRBD2 (7 bases). Trimming left V 4 bases short and J 4 bases short, with 20 bases between. The CDR3 contains 16 residues. The germline CDR1 and CDR2 sequences are SGHTA and FQGNSA. DNA for the CDR3: TGTGCCAGCAGCTATAGGTTCGCGGGGGCTGGATACGAGCAGTACTTC. Translation: CASSYRFAGAGYEQYF.

The rearrangement joins TRBV25-1 to TRBJ1-2; the D gene is possibly TRBD1 (5 bases). CDR1 MGHDK and CDR2 SYGVNS come from the germline V gene. V lost 1 base and J 2 bases, leaving 11 bases between the germline ends. CDR3 length: 15 amino acids. DNA for the CDR3: TGTGCCAGCAGTGAATCCGGGACGATAAACTATGGCTACACCTTC. Translating it yields CASSESGTINYGYTF.

The genes are TRBV14 and TRBJ1-6; tentatively, D is TRBD1 (6 bases). The germline V gene encodes CDR1 SGHDN and CDR2 FVKESK. CDR3 length: 15 residues. V was pared by 3 bases and J by 7 bases, with 13 bases between. The CDR3 sequence: CASSHTGTSNSPLHF. CDR3 DNA sequence: TGTGCCAGCAGCCATACCGGGACAAGCAATTCACCCCTCCACTTT.

The V call is TRBV2, the J call TRBJ1-5; the D gene is possibly TRBD1 (6 bases). This CDR3 spans 15 amino acids. The germline V and J ends were trimmed by 1 base and 0 bases, with 7 bases remaining between them. Per germline, CDR1 SNHLY and CDR2 FYNNEI. The CDR3 is CASSEGGHSNQPQHF. The CDR3 DNA reads as TGTGCCAGCAGTGAAGGGGGGCATAGCAATCAGCCCCAGCATTTT.

V is TRBV9 and J is TRBJ2-5; 8 bases agree with TRBD1. V dropped 2 bases and J dropped 5; count of bases not matched to a gene: 2. The CDR3 length is 13 residues. Germline V gene sequence: CDR1 SGDLS, CDR2 YYNGEE. The CDR3 reads CASSVTGGETQYF. Written as DNA, the CDR3 is TGTGCCAGCAGCGTCACAGGGGGGGAGACCCAGTACTTC.

The chain is built from TRBV19 and TRBJ1-1; D is possibly TRBD1 (5 bases). CDR3 length: 11 residues. Deletions cut 5 bases from V and 9 bases from J, with 10 bases between. Germline-derived CDR1 and CDR2 are LNHDA and SQIVND (reference sequence). CDR3: CASSLGTQAFF. The CDR3 DNA reads TGTGCCAGTAGTTTAGGGACTCAAGCTTTCTTT.

The V call is TRBV5-4, the J call TRBJ2-5, with 7 bases matching TRBD1. The CDR3 runs 13 residues. After removal of 0 bases from V and 14 bases from J, the junction contained 10 bases not matched to a gene. Germline V gives CDR1 SGHNT, CDR2 YYREEE (reference sequence). The CDR3 loop is CASSLGDRVFDYF. DNA of the CDR3: TGTGCCAGCAGCTTGGGAGACAGGGTCTTCGACTACTTC.

V usage is TRBV5-4 and J usage is TRBJ1-2; 8 bases are a match to TRBD1. After removal of 2 bases from V and 2 bases from J, the junction contained 2 bases not matched to a gene. CDR1 and CDR2 from the germline V gene are SGHNT and YYREEE (reference sequence). CDR3 length: 14 residues. The CDR3 spells CASSFGQGNYGYTF. The CDR3 DNA sequence: TGTGCCAGCAGCTTTGGACAGGGAAACTATGGCTACACCTTC.

This chain links TRBV21-1 with TRBJ2-7; TRBD2, the table's D call, lacks a check against the DNA. TRBV21-1 is tagged as a pseudogene. CDR3 length: 16 amino acids. CDR3 region: CASSKLRGRPHYEQYF. CDR3 DNA sequence: TGTGCCAGCAGCAAACTCAGAGGTAGGCCTCACTACGAGCAGTACTTC.

The genes are TRBV14 and TRBJ2-2; 9 bases match TRBD1. The germline V gene has CDR1 SGHDN and CDR2 FVKESK. CDR3 size: 19 residues. V lost 4 bases, J lost 1 base, and 13 bases stayed unmatched. Here the CDR3 reads CASSPKDRGRFLNTGELFF. For the CDR3, the DNA is TGTGCCAGCAGCCCAAAGGACAGGGGACGATTTTTGAACACCGGGGAGCTGTTTTTT. Using reference TRBV14 and TRBJ2-2 for the parts outside the CDR3, the full variable domain is EAGVTQFPSHSVIEKGQTVTLRCDPISGHDNLYWYRRVMGKEIKFLLHFVKESKQDESGMPNNRFLAERTGGTYSTLKVQPAELEDSGVYFCASSPKDRGRFLNTGELFFGEGSRLTVL.

Concerning this clone itself: Relative to the germline gene, one junction end is altered; a read error may explain this. The gene calls are TRBV6-5 and TRBJ1-1; D is undetermined. Germline lookup yields CDR1 MNHEY and CDR2 SVGAGI. The CDR3 runs 10 residues. CDR3 coding DNA: TGTGCCAGCAGTTACCCAGTTCCCGTCTTT. Translating gives CASSYPVPVF.

V is TRBV12-5 and J is TRBJ2-2; perhaps TRBD2 as D (6 bases). This CDR3 region has 14 residues. The ends were cut back, 7 bases at V and 0 bases at J, with 9 bases in the middle. Germline values: CDR1 LGHNT, CDR2 FRNRAP. CDR3: CASVWGANTGELFF. In nucleotides, the CDR3 is TGTGCTAGTGTATGGGGGGCGAACACCGGGGAGCTGTTTTTT.

The V and J genes are TRBV5-6 and TRBJ2-7; D possibly corresponds to TRBD1 (6 bases). Germline CDR1 is SGHDT and CDR2 is YYEEEE. The CDR3 spans 13 residues. V lost 1 base, J lost 7 bases, and 12 bases lay in between. The CDR3 is CASSLPGAWEQYF. The DNA of the CDR3 is TGTGCCAGCAGCTTGCCAGGGGCTTGGGAGCAGTACTTC.

The chain has TRBV9 and TRBJ2-1; 10 nucleotides agree with TRBD2. Germline CDR1 reads SGDLS; CDR2 reads YYNGEE. The ends lost 3 bases at V and 9 bases at J; junction bases unmatched: 6. CDR3 length equals 14 residues. The CDR3 region is CASSGILAGVEQFF. The CDR3, as DNA: TGTGCCAGCAGCGGTATTCTAGCGGGAGTTGAGCAGTTCTTC.

The chain employs TRBV10-3 and TRBJ2-7; TRBD2 matches at 13 bases. Trimming at V came to 4 bases and at J to 2 bases, leaving 2 bases not matched to a gene. This CDR3 is built from 15 residues. Germline-derived CDR1 and CDR2 are ENHRY and SYGVKD. The CDR3 DNA is TGTGCCATCAGTGGGGGACTAGCGGGAACCTACGAGCAGTACTTC. Residues: CAISGGLAGTYEQYF.

The chain links TRBV6-1 to TRBJ2-1; D ambiguous. With 6 bases removed from V and 7 bases from J, the gap between germline ends came to 10 bases. Germline assignment: CDR1 MNHNS and CDR2 SASEGT. The CDR3 consists of 12 residues. The CDR3 loop is CASRLPRNEQFF. In DNA form, the CDR3 reads TGTGCCAGCAGACTCCCTCGTAATGAGCAGTTCTTC.

This chain uses TRBV9 with TRBJ2-5; TRBD2 is a possible D gene (6 bases). CDR1 is SGDLS, CDR2 YYNGEE, per germline. V gave up 4 bases and J gave up 4 bases, with 17 bases separating them. The CDR3 spans 15 residues. As DNA, the CDR3 is TGTGCCAGCAGCTCCGAGGAGGGGTCTGCAGAGACCCAGTACTTC. Protein product: CASSSEEGSAETQYF.

The chain has TRBV19 and TRBJ1-2, with D maybe TRBD1 (6 bases). CDR3 size: 14 residues. Trimming cost V 3 bases and J 3 bases, with 11 bases left between them. Looked up from germline, CDR1 is LNHDA and CDR2 is SQIVND (reference sequence). CDR3 sequence: CASSIWGRDYGYTF. The DNA of the CDR3 is TGTGCCAGTAGTATTTGGGGGCGAGACTATGGCTACACCTTC.

The chain joins TRBV6-5 to TRBJ2-2; D not resolved. Trimming stripped 2 bases from V and 1 base from J, with 5 bases between. This CDR3 is 14 amino acids long. Germline V lookup: CDR1 MNHEY, CDR2 SVGAGI. DNA of the CDR3: TGTGCCAGCAGTTACGGCGGGAACACCGGGGAGCTGTTTTTT. Its protein product is CASSYGGNTGELFF.